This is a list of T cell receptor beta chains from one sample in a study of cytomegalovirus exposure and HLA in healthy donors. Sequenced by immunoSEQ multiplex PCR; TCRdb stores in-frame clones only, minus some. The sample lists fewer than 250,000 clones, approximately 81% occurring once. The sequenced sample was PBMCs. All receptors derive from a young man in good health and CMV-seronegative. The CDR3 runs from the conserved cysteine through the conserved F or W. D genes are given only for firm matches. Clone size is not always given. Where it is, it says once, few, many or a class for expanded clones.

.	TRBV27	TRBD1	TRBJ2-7	CASSSNRGRGYEQYF	TGTGCCAGCAGTTCCAACAGGGGGCGAGGATACGAGCAGTACTTC
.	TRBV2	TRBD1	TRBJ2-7	CASSTDRVGSYEQYF	TGTGCCAGCAGTACGGACAGGGTGGGTTCGTACGAGCAGTACTTC
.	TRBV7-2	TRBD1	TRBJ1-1	CASSSQGFGTEAFF	TGTGCCAGCAGCTCACAGGGGTTTGGCACTGAAGCTTTCTTT
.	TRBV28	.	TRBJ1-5	CASSFRRGSNQPQHF	TGTGCCAGCAGTTTCCGGCGCGGCAGCAATCAGCCCCAGCATTTT
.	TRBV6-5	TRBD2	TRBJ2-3	CASSYLAASTDTQYF	TGTGCCAGCAGTTATCTAGCGGCTAGCACAGATACGCAGTATTTT
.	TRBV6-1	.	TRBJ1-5	CASSEGRGWGHQPQHF	TGTGCCAGCAGTGAAGGCAGGGGATGGGGGCATCAGCCCCAGCATTTT
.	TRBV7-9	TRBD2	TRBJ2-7	CASSPTSGGAVGEQYF	TGTGCCAGCAGCCCGACCAGCGGGGGGGCGGTCGGCGAGCAGTACTTC
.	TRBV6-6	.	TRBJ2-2	CASSYSTVTGELFF	TGTGCCAGCAGTTACTCGACTGTCACCGGGGAGCTGTTTTTT
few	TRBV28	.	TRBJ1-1	CASSPSRVNTEAFF	TGTGCCAGCAGCCCAAGCCGGGTAAACACTGAAGCTTTCTTT
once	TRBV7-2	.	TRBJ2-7	CASSLRDSYEQYF	TGTGCCAGCAGCTTGCGGGACTCCTACGAGCAGTACTTC
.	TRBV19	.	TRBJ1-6	CASSMGRQAHLGNSPLHF	TGTGCCAGTAGTATGGGACGACAGGCGCACTTGGGGAATTCACCCCTCCACTTT
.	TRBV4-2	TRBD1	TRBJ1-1	CASSQTQGTTEAFF	TGTGCCAGCAGCCAAACACAGGGGACGACTGAAGCTTTCTTT
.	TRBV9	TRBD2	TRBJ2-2	CASSGSGLAVTGELFF	TGTGCCAGCAGCGGCTCGGGACTAGCGGTCACCGGGGAGCTGTTTTTT
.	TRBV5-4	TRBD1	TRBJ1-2	CASSLTGGSLGYTF	TGTGCCAGCAGCTTGACAGGGGGCAGTTTAGGCTACACCTTC
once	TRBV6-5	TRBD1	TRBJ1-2	CASSRDRGLNYGYTF	TGTGCCAGCAGCCGGGACAGGGGACTTAACTATGGCTACACCTTC
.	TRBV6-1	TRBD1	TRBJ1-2	CASSPDRGLGYTF	TGTGCCAGCAGTCCAGACAGGGGGCTGGGCTACACCTTC
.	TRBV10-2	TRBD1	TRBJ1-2	CASSEAGTGITF	TGCGCCAGCAGTGAAGCCGGGACAGGAATCACCTTC
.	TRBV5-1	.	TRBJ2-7	CASSLTRPSSYEQYF	TGCGCCAGCAGCTTGACTCGTCCTAGCTCCTACGAGCAGTACTTC
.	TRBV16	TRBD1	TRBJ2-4	CASSPTGDKNIQYF	TGTGCCAGCAGCCCGACAGGGGACAAAAACATTCAGTACTTC
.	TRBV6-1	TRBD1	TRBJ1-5	CASSDVGKGAQPQHF	TGTGCCAGCAGTGATGTCGGGAAGGGGGCCCAGCCCCAGCATTTT
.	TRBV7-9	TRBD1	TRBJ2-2	CASSYWTGSTGELFF	TGTGCCAGCAGCTACTGGACAGGTAGCACCGGGGAGCTGTTTTTT
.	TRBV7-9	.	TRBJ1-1	CASSLIQVGAFF	TGTGCCAGCAGCTTAATCCAGGTCGGAGCTTTCTTT
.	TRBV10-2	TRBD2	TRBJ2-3	CASGVSGEANTDTQYF	TGCGCCAGCGGGGTTAGCGGGGAGGCCAACACAGATACGCAGTATTTT
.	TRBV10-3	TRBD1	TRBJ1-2	CAISESTRGIRQGYGYTF	TGTGCCATCAGTGAGTCGACTCGGGGTATACGACAGGGCTATGGCTACACCTTC
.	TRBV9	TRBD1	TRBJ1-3	CASSVGTGGTGNTIYF	TGTGCCAGCAGCGTAGGGACAGGGGGCACTGGAAACACCATATATTTT
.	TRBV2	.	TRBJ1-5	CAPTWGDQPQHF	TGTGCCCCTACTTGGGGGGATCAGCCCCAGCATTTT
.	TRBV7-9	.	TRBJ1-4	CASIPSSGEKLFF	TGTGCCAGCATACCCTCGTCGGGTGAAAAACTGTTTTTT
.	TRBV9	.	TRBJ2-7	CASSVRDTTDYEQYF	TGTGCCAGCAGCGTCCGGGACACAACCGATTACGAGCAGTACTTC
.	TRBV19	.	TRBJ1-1	CASTVQGGGTEAFF	TGTGCCAGTACCGTACAGGGTGGGGGCACTGAAGCTTTCTTT
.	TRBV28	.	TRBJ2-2	CASSFGLGTGELFF	TGTGCCAGCAGTTTTGGACTTGGCACCGGGGAGCTGTTTTTT
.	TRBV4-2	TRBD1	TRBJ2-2	CASRPGTGANTGELFF	TGTGCCAGCAGACCCGGGACAGGGGCGAACACCGGGGAGCTGTTTTTT
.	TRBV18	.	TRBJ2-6	CASSPKVFSGASVLTF	TGTGCCAGCTCACCTAAGGTTTTCTCTGGGGCCAGCGTCCTGACTTTC
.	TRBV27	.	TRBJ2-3	CASSFRTDTQYF	TGTGCCAGCAGTTTCCGGACAGATACGCAGTATTTT
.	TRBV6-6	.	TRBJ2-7	CASSYGKEVSSYEQYF	TGTGCCAGCAGTTACGGGAAGGAGGTAAGCTCCTACGAGCAGTACTTC
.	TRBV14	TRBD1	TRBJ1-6	CASSLRGANSPLHF	TGTGCCAGCAGCCTCAGGGGGGCTAATTCACCCCTCCACTTT
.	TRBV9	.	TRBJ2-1	CASSATGGGNNEQFF	TGTGCCAGCAGCGCGACGGGGGGCGGGAACAATGAGCAGTTCTTC
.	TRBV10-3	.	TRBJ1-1	CAISSGTSNTEAFF	TGTGCCATCAGCTCCGGGACTTCGAACACTGAAGCTTTCTTT
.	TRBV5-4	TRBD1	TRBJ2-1	CASSMPGQGDEQFF	TGTGCCAGCAGCATGCCGGGACAGGGTGATGAGCAGTTCTTC
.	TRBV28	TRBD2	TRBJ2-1	CASSLGGLEDQFF	TGTGCCAGCAGTTTAGGGGGACTAGAAGATCAGTTCTTC
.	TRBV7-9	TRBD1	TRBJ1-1	CASSLGDSQAFF	TGTGCCAGCAGCTTAGGGGACAGCCAAGCTTTCTTT
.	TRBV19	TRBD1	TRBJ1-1	CASSMDRGDTEAFF	TGTGCCAGTAGTATGGACAGGGGTGACACTGAAGCTTTCTTT